This T cell receptor beta chain is drawn from a study of shared clonotypes between healthy human individuals. Germline V lookup: CDR1 SGHTA, CDR2 FQGNSA. The CDR3 contains 13 residues. V shed 1 base and J 4 bases; nucleotides not matched to a gene: 0. The repertoire was sequenced with immunoSEQ multiplex PCR; TCRdb's copy has only in-frame clones and lacks some. The sample gives 450,000 to 500,000 clones, 60% to 85% of which show up once; 10% to 15% is in the top ten. This clone was counted a few times. The genes are TRBV7-2 and TRBJ1-1, with 7 bases matching TRBD1. The TCR sequence derives from a woman between 35 and 50 years old in good health. Some clones in this sample may be carry-over from other donors' samples. The sequenced sample was PBMCs. CDR3: CASSLGQGTEAFF. The CDR3 DNA reads as TGTGCCAGCAGCTTAGGACAGGGCACTGAAGCTTTCTTT.